A single sample gave rise to the 22 T cell receptor beta chains below, sequenced in a study of somatic mutations in cytotoxic T cells in rheumatoid arthritis. Some clones are missing from TCRdb's copy, which holds only in-frame ones; the method was immunoSEQ multiplex PCR. Of approximately 14,000 clones listed, 65% to 80% are singletons. Sequencing was carried out using CD8+ T cells sorted from blood. The receptors shown here come from an adult with rheumatoid arthritis.

The chain uses TRBV15 and TRBJ2-2; tentative D call: TRBD2 (6 bases). CDR1 LNHNV and CDR2 YYDKDF come from the germline V gene (reference sequence). Trimming stripped 1 base from V and 7 bases from J, with 10 bases between. The CDR3 has 14 residues. CDR3 in DNA: TGTGCCACCAGCAGAGTTCGGGAGTTCGGGGAGCTGTTTTTT. This gives the protein CATSRVREFGELFF. The complete variable domain, with remaining parts taken from reference TRBV15 and TRBJ2-2, reads DAMVIQNPRYQVTQFGKPVTLSCSQTLNHNVMYWYQQKSSQAPKLLFHYYDKDFNNEADTPDNFQSRRPNTSFCFLDIRSPGLGDTAMYLCATSRVREFGELFFGEGSRLTVL.

The genes are TRBV5-1 and TRBJ1-1; possibly TRBD1 for D (6 bases). The germline V gene encodes CDR1 SGHRS and CDR2 YFSETQ. The V end lost 2 bases, the J end lost 5 bases, and 13 bases lay between the germline ends. This CDR3 spans 14 amino acids. The CDR3 nucleotides read TGCGCCAGCAGCTTTGGGGCCCAGGGGACTGAAGCTTTCTTT. This translates into CASSFGAQGTEAFF. Filled out from reference TRBV5-1 and TRBJ1-1, the complete variable domain reads KAGVTQTPRYLIKTRGQQVTLSCSPISGHRSVSWYQQTPGQGLQFLFEYFSETQRNKGNFPGRFSGRQFSNSRSEMNVSTLELGDSALYLCASSFGAQGTEAFFGQGTRLTVV.

J is TRBJ2-3 and V is TRBV19, with 9 bases lining up with TRBD2. The ends lost 4 bases at V and 0 bases at J; junction bases unmatched: 5. The CDR3 covers 16 residues. Germline CDR1 is LNHDA and CDR2 is SQIVND (reference sequence). CDR3 DNA: TGTGCCAGTAGTACCCGACTAGCGGTCAGCACAGATACGCAGTATTTT. Translating gives CASSTRLAVSTDTQYF.

This chain uses TRBV7-9 with TRBJ2-5; 7 bases match TRBD2. J gave up 1 base and V 5 bases, and 4 bases lay outside the gene matches. This CDR3 region has 14 residues. Germline values: CDR1 SEHNR, CDR2 FQNEAQ (reference sequence). The CDR3 region has the DNA TGTGCCAGCAGCACACTAGCGAGCCAAGAGACCCAGTACTTC. Translated, it gives CASSTLASQETQYF.

The V gene is TRBV6-5, the J gene TRBJ2-3; TRBD2 might be the D (5 bases). Per the germline V gene, CDR1 is MNHEY and CDR2 is SVGAGI. Trimming shortened V by 0 bases and J by 0 bases, and 10 bases separated the two germline ends. This CDR3 is 16 amino acids long. As DNA, the CDR3 is TGTGCCAGCAGTTACTCAGGCGGGTCTAGCACAGATACGCAGTATTTT. It specifies CASSYSGGSSTDTQYF.

This clone was counted a single time. The rearrangement links TRBV5-1 to TRBJ1-1; D uncertain. This CDR3 has 13 residues. V was pared by 5 bases and J by 0 bases, with 8 bases between. Germline CDR1 reads SGHRS; CDR2 reads YFSETQ. CDR3 residues: CASSGKMNTEAFF. Here the CDR3 DNA reads TGCGCCAGCAGTGGAAAAATGAACACTGAAGCTTTCTTT.

This chain joins TRBV9 and TRBJ1-1; weak D call: TRBD1 (5 bases). This CDR3 spans 15 amino acids. The germline V gene has CDR1 SGDLS and CDR2 YYNGEE. Trimming stripped 2 bases from V and 1 base from J, with 12 bases between. CDR3 in DNA: TGTGCCAGCAGCGTCGCTGGGACGGCGAACACTGAAGCTTTCTTT. Encoded protein: CASSVAGTANTEAFF.

V usage is TRBV11-2 and J usage is TRBJ1-2; possibly TRBD1 for D (5 bases). The germline V gene encodes CDR1 SGHAT and CDR2 FQNNGV. CDR3 size: 12 residues. Deletions cut 2 bases from V and 8 bases from J, with 9 bases between. The CDR3 DNA reads TGTGCCAGCAGCTTACAAAGGGGAGGCTACACCTTC. This gives the protein CASSLQRGGYTF.

The genes are TRBV9 and TRBJ1-2, with a tentative D call TRBD1 (6 bases). V lost 3 bases to trimming and J lost 4 bases, with 10 bases between them. This CDR3 contains 13 residues. Germline lookup yields CDR1 SGDLS and CDR2 YYNGEE. Here the CDR3 DNA reads TGTGCCAGCAGCGAGGGGGGAGGCTATGGCTACACCTTC. Translated, it gives CASSEGGGYGYTF. Combining the CDR3 with reference TRBV9 and TRBJ1-2 gives the whole variable domain DSGVTQTPKHLITATGQRVTLRCSPRSGDLSVYWYQQSLDQGLQFLIQYYNGEERAKGNILERFSAQQFPDLHSELNLSSLELGDSALYFCASSEGGGYGYTFGSGTRLTVV.

The J gene is TRBJ2-7, the V gene TRBV7-9; 8 bases line up with TRBD1. Unmatched junction bases numbered 6, after V lost 5 bases and J lost 0 bases. This CDR3 has 15 amino acids. The germline CDR1 and CDR2 sequences are SEHNR and FQNEAQ (reference sequence). CDR3 nucleotide sequence: TGTGCCAGCAGCCCTCGGACAGGGCCCTCCTACGAGCAGTACTTC. Protein sequence: CASSPRTGPSYEQYF.

The chain uses TRBV7-9 and TRBJ2-2; TRBD2 matches 12 bases. The junction had 11 bases not matched to a gene; V was cut back by 5 bases and J by 7 bases. The CDR3 runs to 17 residues. CDR1 SEHNR and CDR2 FQNEAQ come from the germline V gene (reference sequence). CDR3 DNA: TGTGCCAGCAGCATAAGTACTAGCGGGGGGCGTCACGGGGAGCTGTTTTTT. It specifies CASSISTSGGRHGELFF. Based on the CDR3 plus reference TRBV7-9 and TRBJ2-2, the full variable domain is DTGVSQNPRHKITKRGQNVTFRCDPISEHNRLYWYRQTLGQGPEFLTYFQNEAQLEKSRLLSDRFSAERPKGSFSTLEIQRTEQGDSAMYLCASSISTSGGRHGELFFGEGSRLTVL.

J is TRBJ1-4 and V is TRBV15; D is unresolved. Germline CDR1 is LNHNV and CDR2 is YYDKDF (reference sequence). The CDR3 sequence is 15 residues long. V gave up 0 bases and J gave up 4 bases, with 9 bases separating them. The CDR3 DNA sequence: TGTGCCACCAGCAGAGAGGGGAGTAGTAATGAAAAACTGTTTTTT. It encodes CATSREGSSNEKLFF.

The rearrangement joins TRBV2 to TRBJ2-5; TRBD1 aligns across 8 bases. This CDR3 is 16 amino acids long. CDR1 is SNHLY, CDR2 FYNNEI, per germline. V dropped 4 bases and J dropped 7; count of bases not matched to a gene: 14. The CDR3 nucleotides are TGTGCCAGCAGTGCCTTATTGACAGGGGACGAGGTGACCCAGTACTTC. It translates to CASSALLTGDEVTQYF.

This sequence joins TRBV11-2 and TRBJ1-2; D unresolved. Per germline, CDR1 SGHAT and CDR2 FQNNGV. This CDR3 has 15 residues. Between the trimmed V and J ends, which lost 5 bases and 0 bases, there was a span of 13 bases. CDR3 protein: CASSHGGGTNYGYTF. Written as DNA, the CDR3 is TGTGCCAGCAGCCATGGCGGAGGAACTAACTATGGCTACACCTTC.

This chain uses TRBV10-2 with TRBJ2-1; 9 positions match TRBD1. In germline, CDR1 is WSHSY, CDR2 SAAADI. Losses at the gene ends were 5 bases for V and 2 bases for J; bases not matched to a gene: 4. This CDR3 is 15 amino acids long. The CDR3 protein is CASSQQGATYNEQFF. The CDR3 nucleotides are TGCGCCAGCAGTCAACAGGGGGCCACCTACAATGAGCAGTTCTTC.

The rearrangement links TRBV11-1 to TRBJ2-3; a weak D match, TRBD1 (7 bases). The V end lost 5 bases, the J end lost 5 bases, and 23 bases lay between the germline ends. This CDR3 has 17 amino acids. Germline assignment: CDR1 SGHAT and CDR2 FQDESV (reference sequence). The chain's CDR3 is CASSARATRDRIDTQYF. The CDR3 DNA reads TGTGCCAGCAGCGCGCGAGCCACGCGGGACAGAATAGATACGCAGTATTTT.

The chain recombines TRBV27 with TRBJ2-7; 12 bases map to TRBD1. The CDR3 loop spans 15 amino acids. J lost 5 bases, V lost 0 bases, and 2 bases had no gene match. Per germline, CDR1 MNHEY and CDR2 SMNVEV (reference sequence). As DNA, the CDR3 is TGTGCCAGCAGTTTATCTGGGACAGGGGGCGACGAGCAGTACTTC. Amino acids: CASSLSGTGGDEQYF.

This clone was recorded a few times. The chain uses TRBV30 and TRBJ2-7, with 14 positions matching TRBD2. V was pared by 2 bases and J by 0 bases, with 6 bases of the junction left unmatched. Germline V lookup: CDR1 GTSNPN, CDR2 SVGIG (reference sequence). This CDR3 contains 17 residues. DNA of the CDR3: TGTGCCTGGAGTCGGCCCGGGACTAGCGGGAGCTCCTACGAGCAGTACTTC. It specifies CAWSRPGTSGSSYEQYF. Using reference TRBV30 and TRBJ2-7 for the parts outside the CDR3, the full variable domain is SQTIHQWPATLVQPVGSPLSLECTVEGTSNPNLYWYRQAAGRGLQLLFYSVGIGQISSEVPQNLSASRPQDRQFILSSKKLLLSDSGFYLCAWSRPGTSGSSYEQYFGPGTRLTVT.

The gene calls are TRBV9 and TRBJ1-4; D possibly corresponds to TRBD1 (5 bases). Germline assignment: CDR1 SGDLS and CDR2 YYNGEE. The V and J ends lost 0 bases and 4 bases respectively, with 7 bases between them. The CDR3 runs to 14 residues. The CDR3 sequence is CASSVEGLNEKLFF. The CDR3 bases are TGTGCCAGCAGCGTAGAGGGGCTTAATGAAAAACTGTTTTTT.

CDR3 amino acids: CASSPGPYNEQFF. In nucleotides, the CDR3 is TGTGCCAGCAGCCCCGGACCGTACAATGAGCAGTTCTTC. The rearrangement uses TRBV9 and TRBJ2-1; D remains ambiguous. The CDR3 runs 13 residues. The germline V and J ends were trimmed by 4 bases and 4 bases, with 9 bases remaining between them. Germline CDR1 SGDLS, CDR2 YYNGEE.

The rearrangement joins TRBV2 to TRBJ1-5; possibly TRBD1 for D (5 bases). CDR3 size: 13 residues. V was clipped by 8 bases and J by 6 bases, with 14 bases between them. Germline V gene lookup returns CDR1 SNHLY and CDR2 FYNNEI. The CDR3 DNA follows: TGTGCCAGCCTTGGGGGAGGGACTCAGCCCCAGCATTTT. Translating gives CASLGGGTQPQHF.

The gene calls are TRBV25-1 and TRBJ1-2; D is uncertain. The CDR3 runs 13 residues. Germline V CDR1 and CDR2: MGHDK, SYGVNS. The V end lost 8 bases, the J end lost 0 bases, and 10 bases lay between the germline ends. CDR3 amino acids: CASSLGTNYGYTF. The CDR3 DNA sequence: TGTGCCAGCTCCCTGGGGACTAACTATGGCTACACCTTC.